Presented here are 3 T cell receptor beta chains from one specimen sequenced in a study of blood T cells in healthy people across ages. A sample-barcoded 5' primer and a J-beta primer mix were used in a second PCR of roughly 6 to 11 cycles. MiXCR, run by TCRdb on the 5' RACE reads, gives a single entry per CDR3 protein. Here the sample spans 1.5 million to 2 million distinct CDR3 sequences, under 30% being singletons. Sequences were obtained from blood. The receptors originated from a young woman in good health.

V usage is TRBV6-1 and J usage is TRBJ2-1, with D perhaps matching TRBD1 or TRBD2 (5 bases each). CDR1 is MNHNS and CDR2 is SASEGT in the germline V gene. V shed 4 bases and J shed 3 bases, with 19 bases lying between them. CDR3 size: 17 residues. CDR3 amino acids: CASSGPLGDGNYNEQFF. The DNA of the CDR3 is TGTGCCAGCAGTGGACCATTGGGGGACGGTAACTACAATGAGCAGTTCTTC.

This chain links TRBV20-1 with TRBJ2-1; TRBD1 matches 8 bases. The V gene end was trimmed by 5 bases and the J gene end by 7 bases; junction bases not matched to a gene: 4. CDR3 size: 12 residues. Germline V gene data show CDR1 as DFQATT and CDR2 as SNEGSKA (reference sequence). The CDR3 spells CSAPRQGNEQFF. The CDR3 DNA sequence: TGCAGTGCTCCGAGACAGGGGAATGAGCAGTTCTTC.

Only a few counts were recorded for this clonotype. This chain links TRBV5-1 with TRBJ2-6, with D perhaps TRBD1 (6 bases). CDR1 and CDR2 (germline): SGHRS, YFSETQ. The length of the CDR3 is 17 residues. V was clipped by 4 bases and J by 2 bases, with 16 bases between them. The chain's CDR3 is CASSQEWGQAGANVLTF. The CDR3 region has the DNA TGCGCCAGCAGCCAAGAATGGGGGCAAGCTGGGGCCAACGTCCTGACTTTC.